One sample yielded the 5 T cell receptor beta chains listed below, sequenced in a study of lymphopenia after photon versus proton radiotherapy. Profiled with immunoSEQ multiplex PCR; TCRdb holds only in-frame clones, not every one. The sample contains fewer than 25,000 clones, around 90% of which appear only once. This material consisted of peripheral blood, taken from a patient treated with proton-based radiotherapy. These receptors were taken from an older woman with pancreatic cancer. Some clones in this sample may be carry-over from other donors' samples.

In DNA, the CDR3 is TGTGCCAGCAGTTTACTGGGGAACACTGAAGCTTTCTTT. It codes for CASSLLGNTEAFF. V is TRBV27 and J is TRBJ1-1; D call uncertain. Germline V gene data show CDR1 as MNHEY and CDR2 as SMNVEV (reference sequence). The CDR3 is 13 residues long. Trimming pared 2 bases from V and 1 base from J, leaving 5 bases between.

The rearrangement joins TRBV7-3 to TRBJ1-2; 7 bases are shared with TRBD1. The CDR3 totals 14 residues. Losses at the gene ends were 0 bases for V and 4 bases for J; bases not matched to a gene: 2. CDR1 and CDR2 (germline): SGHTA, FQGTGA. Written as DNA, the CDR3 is TGTGCCAGCAGCTTAACGGGACAGAGCTATGGCTACACCTTC. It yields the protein CASSLTGQSYGYTF.

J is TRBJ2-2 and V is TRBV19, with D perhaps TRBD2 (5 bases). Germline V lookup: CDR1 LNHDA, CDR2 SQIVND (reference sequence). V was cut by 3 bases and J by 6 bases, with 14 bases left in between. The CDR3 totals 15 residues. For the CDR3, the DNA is TGTGCCAGTAGTATCACTAGGATTAGGGCCGGGGAGCTGTTTTTT. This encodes CASSITRIRAGELFF. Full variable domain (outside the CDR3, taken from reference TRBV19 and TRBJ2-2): DGGITQSPKYLFRKEGQNVTLSCEQNLNHDAMYWYRQDPGQGLRLIYYSQIVNDFQKGDIAEGYSVSREKKESFPLTVTSAQKNPTAFYLCASSITRIRAGELFFGEGSRLTVL.

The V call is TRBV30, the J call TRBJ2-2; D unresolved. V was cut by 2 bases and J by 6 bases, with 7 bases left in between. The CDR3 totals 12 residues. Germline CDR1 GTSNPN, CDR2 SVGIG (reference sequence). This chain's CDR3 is CAWSYASGELFF. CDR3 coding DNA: TGTGCCTGGAGTTACGCGTCCGGGGAGCTGTTTTTT.

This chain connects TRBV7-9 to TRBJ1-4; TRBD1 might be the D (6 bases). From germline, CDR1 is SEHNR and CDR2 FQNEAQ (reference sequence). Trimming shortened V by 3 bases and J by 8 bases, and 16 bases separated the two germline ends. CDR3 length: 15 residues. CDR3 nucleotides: TGTGCCAGCAGCTTTGCACCCGGGACATTGGAAAAACTGTTTTTT. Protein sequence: CASSFAPGTLEKLFF. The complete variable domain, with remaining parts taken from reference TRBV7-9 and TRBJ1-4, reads DTGVSQNPRHKITKRGQNVTFRCDPISEHNRLYWYRQTLGQGPEFLTYFQNEAQLEKSRLLSDRFSAERPKGSFSTLEIQRTEQGDSAMYLCASSFAPGTLEKLFFGSGTQLSVL.